The T cell receptor beta chain described here comes from a study of T cell responses to AZD1222 COVID-19 vaccine. Trimming left V 3 bases short and J 2 bases short, with 9 bases between. Per germline, CDR1 LNHDA and CDR2 SQIVND (reference sequence). This CDR3 is 14 amino acids long. Generated by immunoSEQ multiplex PCR, the TCRdb table keeps only in-frame clones and is missing some. The table has approximately 140,000 clones, just under 95% seen once; the top ten hold roughly 1.1%. Overall study results and limits: Only a handful of AZD1222 recipients were seropositive at baseline.

In the case of this clone: Its antigen is currently unknown.

Source: peripheral blood, taken 28 days after the second AZD1222 dose. This chain links TRBV19 with TRBJ2-3; D uncertain. The sequence was obtained from an adult who received the AZD1222 COVID-19 vaccine. This CDR3 reads CASSIGRHTDTQYF. The CDR3 DNA is TGTGCCAGTAGTATTGGACGGCACACAGATACGCAGTATTTT.